A selection of T cell receptor beta chains follows, all from one sample in a study of blood T cell repertoires in COVID-19. Only in-frame clones appear in the TCRdb table, and some are missing; sequencing was by immunoSEQ multiplex PCR. The data contain about 170,000 clones, approximately 85% of them singletons. Sample: peripheral blood. These receptors were collected from a man aged 55 to 70 who had recovered from COVID-19. The CDR3 runs from the conserved cysteine through the conserved F or W. A D gene is named only where the DNA matches it firmly. Expanded clones are given a class, and other clones once, few, many or no size at all.

v_gene	d_gene	j_gene	abundance	CDR3nt	CDR3aa
TRBV19	-	TRBJ2-2	few	TGTGCCAGTAGTTCCACAGTCACCGGGGAGCTGTTTTTT	CASSSTVTGELFF
TRBV2	-	TRBJ1-5	-	TGTGCCAGCAGTTTACAGGATACTAGCAATCAGCCCCAGCATTTT	CASSLQDTSNQPQHF
TRBV7-9	TRBD1	TRBJ1-5	few	TGTGCCAGCAGCTTATGGCTTGGCGACAGGGCAAATCAGCCCCAGCATTTT	CASSLWLGDRANQPQHF
TRBV30	-	TRBJ1-4	-	TGTGCCTGGAGTGTACGGTGGGGGCGCGGTGAAAAACTGTTTTTT	CAWSVRWGRGEKLFF
TRBV11-1	-	TRBJ1-2	-	TGTGCCAGCAGCTTCGACCAAAGGGGCTATGGCTACACCTTC	CASSFDQRGYGYTF
TRBV6-5	-	TRBJ1-5	-	TGTGCCAGCAGTTACTCAGGGGCCGACAATCAGCCCCAGCATTTT	CASSYSGADNQPQHF
TRBV18	-	TRBJ1-1	few	TGTGCCAGCTCACCATTGGGAGATGAAGCTTTCTTT	CASSPLGDEAFF
TRBV7-8	-	TRBJ1-5	once	TGTGCCAGCAGCTTTTCTTCAGGGGGCAATCAGCCCCAGCATTTT	CASSFSSGGNQPQHF
TRBV5-4	TRBD2	TRBJ2-2	-	TGTGCCAGCAGTAAAGCGGGGGGGCTGAGGTCCGGGGAGCTGTTTTTT	CASSKAGGLRSGELFF
TRBV4-3	-	TRBJ1-5	few	TGCGCCAGCAGTCAAGACAGGTATAGCAATCAGCCCCAGCATTTT	CASSQDRYSNQPQHF
TRBV6-5	-	TRBJ2-7	-	TGTGCCAGCAGTCAGGGCCACGAGCAGTACTTC	CASSQGHEQYF
TRBV7-9	-	TRBJ1-1	-	TGTGCCAGCAGCTTAGGCACACCCACTGAAGCTTTCTTT	CASSLGTPTEAFF
TRBV29-1	-	TRBJ2-3	-	TGCAGCGTCCGTCCCTCAGATACGCAGTATTTT	CSVRPSDTQYF
TRBV14	-	TRBJ2-1	once	TGTGCCAGCAGCCAAGATAGGGCCAGGGTGAATGAGCAGTTCTTC	CASSQDRARVNEQFF
TRBV4-3	-	TRBJ1-1	-	TGCGCCAGCAGCGCACAGGGAGGGCAAACTGAAGCTTTCTTT	CASSAQGGQTEAFF
TRBV11-2	-	TRBJ1-6	-	TGTGCCAGCAGCTTAGCCGGTACAGGGCACTCACCCCTCCACTTT	CASSLAGTGHSPLHF
TRBV27	-	TRBJ1-5	-	TGTGCCAGCAGTTCCGCGGGCAGCAATCAGCCCCAGCATTTT	CASSSAGSNQPQHF
TRBV18	TRBD2	TRBJ2-1	-	TGTGCCAGTCACACTAGCGGGGGATACAATGAGCAGTTCTTC	CASHTSGGYNEQFF
TRBV10-3	TRBD1	TRBJ2-1	-	TGTGCCATCAGTGAGTCTGGACAGGGGACTTCATCCTACAATGAGCAGTTCTTC	CAISESGQGTSSYNEQFF
TRBV7-9	TRBD2	TRBJ2-1	-	TGTGCCAGCAGCTTAGTAGCGGGGGGGAACAATGAGCAGTTCTTC	CASSLVAGGNNEQFF
TRBV30	TRBD2	TRBJ2-3	few	TGTGCCTGGAGTAGCGGGGGGGCCAGGGATACGCAGTATTTT	CAWSSGGARDTQYF
TRBV7-9	-	TRBJ1-5	-	TGTGCCAGCAGCCAACAGGGTAGCAATCAGCCCCAGCATTTT	CASSQQGSNQPQHF
TRBV24-1	-	TRBJ2-1	-	TGTGCCACCAGCCCCGAGGGGGATGAGCAGTTCTTC	CATSPEGDEQFF
TRBV12-3/TRBV12-4	-	TRBJ2-7	once	TGTGCCAGCAGTTTAAGGAGCAACGAGCAGTACTTC	CASSLRSNEQYF
TRBV25-1	-	TRBJ2-7	many	TGTGCCAGCAGTGAAGCCCGGACTGGCTACGAGCAGTACTTC	CASSEARTGYEQYF
TRBV2	-	TRBJ2-5	-	TGTGCCAGCAGTGAAGAAGTGGGTCTAGCGGAGACCCAGTACTTC	CASSEEVGLAETQYF
TRBV5-8	-	TRBJ1-1	-	TGTGCCAGCAGTATCGAGATGAACACTGAAGCTTTCTTT	CASSIEMNTEAFF
TRBV6-5	TRBD1	TRBJ2-7	-	TGTGCCAGCAGTATCGGACAGGCCTACGAGCAGTACTTC	CASSIGQAYEQYF